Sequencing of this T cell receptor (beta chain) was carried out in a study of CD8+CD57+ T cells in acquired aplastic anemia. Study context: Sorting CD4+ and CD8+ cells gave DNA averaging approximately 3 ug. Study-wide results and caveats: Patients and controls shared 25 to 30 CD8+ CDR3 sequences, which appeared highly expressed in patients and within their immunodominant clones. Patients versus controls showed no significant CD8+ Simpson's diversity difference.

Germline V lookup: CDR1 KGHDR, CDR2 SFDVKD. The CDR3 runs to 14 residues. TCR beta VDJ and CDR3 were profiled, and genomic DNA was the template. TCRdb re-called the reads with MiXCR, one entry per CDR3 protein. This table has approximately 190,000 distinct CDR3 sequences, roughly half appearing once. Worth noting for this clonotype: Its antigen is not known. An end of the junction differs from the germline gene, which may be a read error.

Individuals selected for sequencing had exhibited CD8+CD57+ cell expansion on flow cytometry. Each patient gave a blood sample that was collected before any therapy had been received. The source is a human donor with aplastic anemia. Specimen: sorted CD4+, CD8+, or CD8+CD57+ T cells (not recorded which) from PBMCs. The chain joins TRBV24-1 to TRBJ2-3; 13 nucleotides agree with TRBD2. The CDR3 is CATSPGTSGNTQYF. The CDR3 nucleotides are TGCGCCACCAGTCCCGGGACTAGCGGGAATACGCAGTATTTT.